The source of this TCR beta chain is a study of shared clonotypes between healthy human individuals. Researchers divided each subset's genomic DNA evenly across several immunoSEQ plates. Libraries were prepared by immunoSEQ multiplex PCR; TCRdb keeps only in-frame clonotypes and omits some of them. This table holds 2,500,000 or so clones, over 85% found once. Points on this clone: The conserved phenylalanine or tryptophan is not found at the CDR3 terminus, so this likely reflects a read error. The DNA is omitted, as the CDR3 cannot be located on it reliably, and the CDR3 follows TCRdb's listing.

Per germline, CDR1 MNHEY and CDR2 SVGAGI. The CDR3 is 12 residues long, ends included. The sequence was collected from a man between 18 and 35 years old in good health. The sequencing input was naive CD4+ T cells sorted from blood. Subset here: CD45RA+ positively selected. The chain has TRBV6-5 and TRBJ2-7; TRBD1, the D gene given by the table, was not confirmed from the DNA. The CDR3 here is CASSYRQGNITL.